This T cell receptor (beta chain) was sequenced during a study of graft-versus-host responses after intestinal transplantation. On the study more broadly: Isolated intestinal, liver-intestinal, or multivisceral transplants were what recipients had.

As concerns this clone: No antigen is known for it.

Overall study results and limits: The recipient marrow held GvH clones, and some of them showed up first in ileum or blood. Levels of circulating GvH clones at their peak were associated with early post-transplant HvG declines.

The CDR3 contains 15 residues. Germline CDR1 and CDR2: SQVTM and ANQGSEA. The V and J ends lost 6 bases and 4 bases, in that order; junction bases with no gene match: 14. The method was immunoSEQ multiplex PCR; TCRdb's version includes in-frame clones alone and lacks a portion of them. The data hold tens of thousands of clones, with about four fifths observed a single time. The material was PBMCs, obtained 1070 days after transplant. This chain uses TRBV29-1 with TRBJ1-2; 7 bases agree with TRBD1. The clonotype originates from a human patient who received an intestinal transplant, so some T cells may come from the graft donor. CDR3 sequence (DNA): TGCAGCGTCCTACCTCGCGGGGACAGCTCCTATGGCTACACCTTC. Translating it yields CSVLPRGDSSYGYTF.